This T cell receptor (beta chain) was captured in a study of control samples from healthy donors and cancer patients. The table came from immunoSEQ multiplex PCR; TCRdb's copy has only in-frame clones and leaves some out. The sample shows some 120,000 clones, roughly 91% of them seen only once. Germline CDR1 is SGHRS and CDR2 is YFSETQ. This CDR3 is 15 amino acids long. Trimming removed 4 bases from V and 0 bases from J, with 11 bases in between. The clonotype comes from an older woman in good health. Sequenced sample: blood. The chain combines TRBV5-1 with TRBJ2-1, with D possibly being TRBD1 (6 bases). CDR3 DNA sequence: TGCGCCAGCAGCACTGCAGGGGACTCCTACAATGAGCAGTTCTTC. Translation: CASSTAGDSYNEQFF. The whole variable domain, filled in from reference TRBV5-1 and TRBJ2-1, reads KAGVTQTPRYLIKTRGQQVTLSCSPISGHRSVSWYQQTPGQGLQFLFEYFSETQRNKGNFPGRFSGRQFSNSRSEMNVSTLELGDSALYLCASSTAGDSYNEQFFGPGTRLTVL.